The next 24 T cell receptor beta chains were all read from a single sample in a study of T cell responses to AZD1222 COVID-19 vaccine. Sequencing was performed with immunoSEQ multiplex PCR; in TCRdb, only in-frame clones are kept and a portion is missing. The sample lists approximately 160,000 clones, 75% to 95% occurring once. The sequencing here drew on peripheral blood, taken on day 0 of AZD1222 vaccination. Every receptor here comes from an adult in good health.

The chain uses TRBV7-8 and TRBJ2-7; TRBD1 agrees at 7 bases. The CDR3 has 14 amino acids. Germline CDR1 and CDR2: SGHVS and FQNEAQ. J was trimmed by 3 bases and V by 5 bases; bases with no gene match: 7. In DNA, the CDR3 is TGTGCCAGCAGCCCTAGGACAGGCGTCTACGAGCAGTACTTC. Amino acids: CASSPRTGVYEQYF. The full variable domain, completed using reference TRBV7-8 and TRBJ2-7, is GAGVSQSPRYKVAKRGQDVALRCDPISGHVSLFWYQQALGQGPEFLTYFQNEAQLDKSGLPSDRFFAERPEGSVSTLKIQRTQQEDSAVYLCASSPRTGVYEQYFGPGTRLTVT.

The gene calls are TRBV24-1 and TRBJ1-1; the D gene is possibly TRBD1 (6 bases). The CDR3 has 13 residues. The germline V and J ends were trimmed by 9 bases and 5 bases, with 15 bases remaining between them. Germline V CDR1 and CDR2: KGHDR, SFDVKD. In DNA, the CDR3 is TGTGCCACCTCATCCCGGCAGGGGACTGAAGCTTTCTTT. Protein: CATSSRQGTEAFF.

This clone was observed a single time. This chain uses TRBV7-2 with TRBJ1-2, with TRBD1 as a possible D gene (6 bases). The V and J ends lost 7 bases and 4 bases respectively, with 16 bases between them. CDR1 and CDR2 (germline): SGHTA, FQGNSA. The CDR3 has 14 amino acids. The CDR3 nucleotides read TGTGCCAGCAAGCACCCCACAGGGTCCTATGGCTACACCTTC. Its translation: CASKHPTGSYGYTF.

The chain couples TRBV9 to TRBJ2-6; perhaps D is TRBD1 or TRBD2 (5 bases each). Germline V CDR1 and CDR2: SGDLS, YYNGEE. Trimming took off 0 bases at V and 3 bases at J, with 13 bases between the two ends. This CDR3 is built from 17 residues. The DNA for the CDR3 is TGTGCCAGCAGCGTAGACGGGGCCTTGGATGGGGCCAACGTCCTGACTTTC. It specifies CASSVDGALDGANVLTF.

The CDR3 loop is CASLGSGNTIYF. CDR3 DNA sequence: TGTGCCAGCTTGGGATCTGGAAACACCATATATTTT. J is TRBJ1-3 and V is TRBV7-2; D is uncertain. The germline gives CDR1 SGHTA, CDR2 FQGNSA. CDR3 size: 12 residues. The ends were cut back, 8 bases at V and 1 base at J, with 6 bases in the middle.

The gene calls are TRBV10-1 and TRBJ1-4; TRBD1 might be the D (6 bases). The germline V gene encodes CDR1 WNHNN and CDR2 SYGVQD (reference sequence). The CDR3 runs to 14 residues. The germline V and J ends were trimmed by 5 bases and 7 bases, with 14 bases remaining between them. CDR3 in DNA: TGCGCCAGCAGTCTGGGGGCGGAGGGTGAAAAACTGTTTTTT. Protein: CASSLGAEGEKLFF.

This clone was detected once. V usage is TRBV14 and J usage is TRBJ2-7, with D possibly called TRBD1 or TRBD2 (6 bases each). The CDR3 runs to 14 residues. Germline CDR1 and CDR2: SGHDN and FVKESK. V was shortened by 4 bases and J by 7 bases, with 17 bases between the two germline ends. This CDR3 is CASSPPGGLWEQYF. The CDR3, as DNA: TGTGCCAGCAGCCCCCCCGGGGGCCTCTGGGAGCAGTACTTC. The whole variable domain, filled in from reference TRBV14 and TRBJ2-7, reads EAGVTQFPSHSVIEKGQTVTLRCDPISGHDNLYWYRRVMGKEIKFLLHFVKESKQDESGMPNNRFLAERTGGTYSTLKVQPAELEDSGVYFCASSPPGGLWEQYFGPGTRLTVT.

The genes are TRBV29-1 and TRBJ2-7; D is possibly TRBD2 (5 bases). CDR3 length equals 14 residues. CDR1 is SQVTM, CDR2 ANQGSEA, per germline. The V gene lost 5 bases and the J gene lost 0 bases, with 14 bases spanning the gap. CDR3: CSVLVRVPSYEQYF. The CDR3 bases are TGCAGCGTTCTGGTGCGGGTTCCCTCCTACGAGCAGTACTTC.

The chain has TRBV6-2 or TRBV6-3 and TRBJ1-2; D gene ambiguous. The V end lost 10 bases, the J end lost 5 bases, and 14 bases lay between the germline ends. Germline V gene data show CDR1 as MNHEY and CDR2 as SVGEGT. The CDR3 is made up of 12 amino acids. The CDR3 is CATTPEAYGYTF. The CDR3 DNA follows: TGTGCCACCACCCCCGAGGCATATGGCTACACCTTC.

The J gene is TRBJ2-5, the V gene TRBV28; TRBD2 matches 7 bases. V shed 2 bases and J 5 bases; nucleotides not matched to a gene: 11. This CDR3 spans 16 amino acids. Germline CDR1 reads MDHEN; CDR2 reads SYDVKM. In DNA, the CDR3 is TGTGCCAGCAGTTTAGGTCTGGTGGCGGGGGAGGAGACCCAGTACTTC. It yields the protein CASSLGLVAGEETQYF. Full variable domain (outside the CDR3, taken from reference TRBV28 and TRBJ2-5): DVKVTQSSRYLVKRTGEKVFLECVQDMDHENMFWYRQDPGLGLRLIYFSYDVKMKEKGDIPEGYSVSREKKERFSLILESASTNQTSMYLCASSLGLVAGEETQYFGPGTRLLVL.

The V gene is TRBV11-1, the J gene TRBJ2-5; D is perhaps TRBD2 (5 bases). Germline V lookup: CDR1 SGHAT, CDR2 FQDESV (reference sequence). V was shortened by 2 bases and J by 5 bases, with 12 bases between the two germline ends. The CDR3 has 14 amino acids. CDR3 bases: TGTGCCAGCAGCTTAATTCCCCGAGGGGAGACCCAGTACTTC. Translated: CASSLIPRGETQYF.

V is TRBV5-1 and J is TRBJ1-1; possible D gene TRBD1, 6 bases. Germline-derived CDR1 and CDR2 are SGHRS and YFSETQ. Between the trimmed V and J ends, which lost 4 bases and 2 bases, there was a span of 18 bases. The CDR3 length is 16 residues. CDR3 bases: TGCGCCAGCAGCCCGGGGTCCGGGGGCAGAAACACTGAAGCTTTCTTT. This encodes CASSPGSGGRNTEAFF.

This clone was observed a handful of times. The chain employs TRBV7-2 and TRBJ1-3; D call uncertain. Trimming took 6 bases from V and 0 from J, leaving 6 bases between them. The CDR3 has 13 amino acids. Germline loops: CDR1 SGHTA, CDR2 FQGNSA. The CDR3 nucleotides read TGTGCCAGCAGTCGAATCTCTGGAAACACCATATATTTT. Its translation: CASSRISGNTIYF.

The rearrangement uses TRBV11-3 and TRBJ2-7, with D perhaps TRBD2 (5 bases). Between the trimmed V and J ends, which lost 0 bases and 1 base, there was a span of 7 bases. The germline gives CDR1 SGHNT, CDR2 YENEEA. The CDR3 length is 14 residues. DNA for the CDR3: TGTGCCAGCAGCTTAGAACAGCGGTCCTACGAGCAGTACTTC. Translating it yields CASSLEQRSYEQYF.

The chain combines TRBV4-1 with TRBJ2-1, with no clear D. Germline-derived CDR1 and CDR2 are MGHRA and YSYEKL. The length of the CDR3 is 12 residues. V was clipped by 1 base and J by 8 bases, with 6 bases between them. This chain's CDR3 is CASSQVVHEQFF. The CDR3 DNA sequence: TGCGCCAGCAGCCAAGTGGTTCATGAGCAGTTCTTC.

The chain couples TRBV5-8 to TRBJ2-1; TRBD1 agrees at 9 bases. The junction had 9 bases not matched to a gene; V was cut back by 5 bases and J by 6 bases. The CDR3 spans 15 residues. Germline V gives CDR1 SGHTS, CDR2 YDEGEE. The CDR3 DNA reads as TGTGCCAGCAGATCCGGGACAGGGTATGGCAATGAGCAGTTCTTC. Translation: CASRSGTGYGNEQFF. The entire variable domain, with the rest obtained from reference TRBV5-8 and TRBJ2-1, is as follows: EAGVTQSPTHLIKTRGQQATLRCSPISGHTSVYWYQQALGLGLQFLLWYDEGEERNRGNFPPRFSGRQFPNYSSELNVNALELEDSALYLCASRSGTGYGNEQFFGPGTRLTVL.

V is TRBV28 and J is TRBJ1-2; 9 positions agree with TRBD1. Germline V gene sequence: CDR1 MDHEN, CDR2 SYDVKM. CDR3 length: 15 residues. After removal of 5 bases from V and 4 bases from J, the junction contained 8 bases not matched to a gene. The CDR3 loop reads CASSGRQGGSYGYTF. CDR3 DNA: TGTGCCAGCAGTGGGAGACAGGGGGGGTCCTATGGCTACACCTTC.

The chain has TRBV30 and TRBJ1-5; tentative D call: TRBD1 (5 bases). There are 13 residues in the CDR3. The V and J ends lost 1 base and 4 bases respectively, with 8 bases between them. Germline V gene sequence: CDR1 GTSNPN, CDR2 SVGIG (reference sequence). The CDR3 reads CAWSGQKNQPQHF. The CDR3 DNA is TGTGCCTGGAGTGGACAGAAAAATCAGCCCCAGCATTTT.

The J gene is TRBJ2-7, the V gene TRBV9; TRBD1 matches 7 bases. CDR1 is SGDLS and CDR2 is YYNGEE in the germline V gene. V was clipped by 2 bases and J by 6 bases; unmatched bases: 11. This CDR3 has 15 amino acids. In nucleotides, the CDR3 is TGTGCCAGCAGCGTTTCCGTTTTAACAGGGGCCGAGCAGTACTTC. The encoded protein is CASSVSVLTGAEQYF.

This clone was detected once. V gene TRBV7-2 combines with J gene TRBJ2-7, with D tentatively TRBD1 or TRBD2 (5 bases each). The ends were cut back, 2 bases at V and 6 bases at J, with 11 bases in the middle. The germline CDR1 and CDR2 sequences are SGHTA and FQGNSA. This CDR3 has 13 amino acids. The CDR3 is CASSLMGRGEQYF. CDR3 sequence (DNA): TGTGCCAGCAGCTTAATGGGACGGGGCGAGCAGTACTTC.

The chain recombines TRBV4-1 with TRBJ1-1; D is unresolved. The V end lost 7 bases, the J end lost 5 bases, and 20 bases lay between the germline ends. Germline values: CDR1 MGHRA, CDR2 YSYEKL. The CDR3 length is 15 residues. Here the CDR3 reads CASTLGTSSYTEAFF. DNA for the CDR3: TGCGCCAGCACCCTAGGAACATCCTCGTATACTGAAGCTTTCTTT.

V gene TRBV5-1 combines with J gene TRBJ1-2, with 9 bases that match TRBD1. This CDR3 is built from 15 residues. Trimming took 0 bases from V and 5 from J; bases not matched to a gene: 5. From germline, CDR1 is SGHRS and CDR2 YFSETQ. The CDR3 DNA reads TGCGCCAGCAGCTTGGGACAGGGGGGATTATATGGCTACACCTTC. Encoded protein: CASSLGQGGLYGYTF. Supplemented by reference TRBV5-1 and TRBJ1-2, the full variable domain reads KAGVTQTPRYLIKTRGQQVTLSCSPISGHRSVSWYQQTPGQGLQFLFEYFSETQRNKGNFPGRFSGRQFSNSRSEMNVSTLELGDSALYLCASSLGQGGLYGYTFGSGTRLTVV.

The rearrangement uses TRBV27 and TRBJ1-2, with unresolved D. V lost 6 bases and J 0 bases, leaving 8 bases between the germline ends. Germline values: CDR1 MNHEY, CDR2 SMNVEV (reference sequence). This CDR3 contains 13 residues. The CDR3 reads CASRPAANYGYTF. The CDR3 DNA follows: TGTGCCAGCAGGCCGGCGGCTAACTATGGCTACACCTTC.

The genes are TRBV28 and TRBJ1-3; D is possibly TRBD1 (6 bases). CDR3 length: 17 amino acids. The V end lost 3 bases, the J end lost 0 bases, and 15 bases lay between the germline ends. Germline-derived CDR1 and CDR2 are MDHEN and SYDVKM. The CDR3 bases are TGTGCCAGCAGTTTGGACAGCATCGCCAACTCTGGAAACACCATATATTTT. It translates to CASSLDSIANSGNTIYF. Using reference TRBV28 and TRBJ1-3 for the parts outside the CDR3, the full variable domain is DVKVTQSSRYLVKRTGEKVFLECVQDMDHENMFWYRQDPGLGLRLIYFSYDVKMKEKGDIPEGYSVSREKKERFSLILESASTNQTSMYLCASSLDSIANSGNTIYFGEGSWLTVV.